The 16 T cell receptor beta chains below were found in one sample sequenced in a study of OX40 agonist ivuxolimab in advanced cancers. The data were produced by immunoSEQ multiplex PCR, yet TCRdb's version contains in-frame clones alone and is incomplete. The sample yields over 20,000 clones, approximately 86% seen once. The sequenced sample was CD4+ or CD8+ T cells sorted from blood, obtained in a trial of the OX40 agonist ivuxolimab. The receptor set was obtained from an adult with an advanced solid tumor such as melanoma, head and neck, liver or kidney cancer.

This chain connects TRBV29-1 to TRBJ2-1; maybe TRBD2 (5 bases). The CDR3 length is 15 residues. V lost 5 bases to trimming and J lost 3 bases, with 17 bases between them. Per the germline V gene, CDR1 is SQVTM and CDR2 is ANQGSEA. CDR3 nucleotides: TGCAGCGTTTTTGGACTCCCTGGAGACTACAATGAGCAGTTCTTC. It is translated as CSVFGLPGDYNEQFF.

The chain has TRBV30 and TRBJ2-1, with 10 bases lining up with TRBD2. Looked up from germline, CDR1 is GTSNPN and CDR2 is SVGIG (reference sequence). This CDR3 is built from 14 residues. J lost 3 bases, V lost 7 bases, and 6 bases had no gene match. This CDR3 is CALKAGGVYNEQFF. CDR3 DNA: TGTGCCTTGAAAGCGGGAGGGGTCTACAATGAGCAGTTCTTC.

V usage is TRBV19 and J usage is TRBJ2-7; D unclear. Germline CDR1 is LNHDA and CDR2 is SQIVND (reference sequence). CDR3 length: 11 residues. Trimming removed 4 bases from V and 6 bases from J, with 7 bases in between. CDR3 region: CASSSGLEQYF. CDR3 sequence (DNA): TGTGCCAGTAGTAGTGGTCTCGAGCAGTACTTC.

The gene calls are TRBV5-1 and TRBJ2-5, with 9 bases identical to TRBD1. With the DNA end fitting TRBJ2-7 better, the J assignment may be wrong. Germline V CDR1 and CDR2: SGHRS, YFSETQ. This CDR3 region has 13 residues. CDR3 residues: CASSSTGGYEQYF. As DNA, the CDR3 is TGCGCCAGCAGCTCGACAGGGGGCTACGAGCAGTACTTC.

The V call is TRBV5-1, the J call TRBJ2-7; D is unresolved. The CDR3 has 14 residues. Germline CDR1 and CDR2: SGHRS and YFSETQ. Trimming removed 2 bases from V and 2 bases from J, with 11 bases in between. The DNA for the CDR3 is TGCGCCAGCAGCTTCCAGACTGGCACCTACGAGCAGTACTTC. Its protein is CASSFQTGTYEQYF.

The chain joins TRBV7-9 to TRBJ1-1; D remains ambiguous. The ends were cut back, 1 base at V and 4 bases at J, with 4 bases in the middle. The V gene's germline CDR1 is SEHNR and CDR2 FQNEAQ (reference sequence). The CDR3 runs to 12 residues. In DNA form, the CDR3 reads TGTGCCAGCAGCTTAGTGTCCACTGAAGCTTTCTTT. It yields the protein CASSLVSTEAFF.

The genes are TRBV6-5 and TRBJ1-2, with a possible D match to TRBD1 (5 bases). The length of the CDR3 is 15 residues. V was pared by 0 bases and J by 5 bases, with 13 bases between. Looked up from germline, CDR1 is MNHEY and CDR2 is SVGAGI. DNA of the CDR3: TGTGCCAGCAGTTACTCGATAGCAGGGTCTTATGGCTACACCTTC. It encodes CASSYSIAGSYGYTF.

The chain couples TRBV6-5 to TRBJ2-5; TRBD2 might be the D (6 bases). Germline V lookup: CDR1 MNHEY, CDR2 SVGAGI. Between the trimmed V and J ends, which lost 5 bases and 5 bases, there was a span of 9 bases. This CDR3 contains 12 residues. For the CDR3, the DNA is TGTGCCAGCAGTCTAGCGTCGGAGACCCAGTACTTC. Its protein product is CASSLASETQYF.

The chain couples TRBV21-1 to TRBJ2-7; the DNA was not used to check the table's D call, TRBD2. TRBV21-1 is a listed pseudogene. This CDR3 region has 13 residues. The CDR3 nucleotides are TGTGCCAGCAGCACCCGGACTAGCTGCGAGCAGTACTTC. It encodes CASSTRTSCEQYF.

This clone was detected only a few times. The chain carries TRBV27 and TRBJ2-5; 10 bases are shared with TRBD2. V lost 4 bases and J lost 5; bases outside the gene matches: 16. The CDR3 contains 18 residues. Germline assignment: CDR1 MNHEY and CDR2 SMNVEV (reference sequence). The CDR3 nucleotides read TGTGCCAGCAGTTCCCTCTCGGCTAGCGGGAGCCGCGGGGAGACCCAGTACTTC. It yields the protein CASSSLSASGSRGETQYF.

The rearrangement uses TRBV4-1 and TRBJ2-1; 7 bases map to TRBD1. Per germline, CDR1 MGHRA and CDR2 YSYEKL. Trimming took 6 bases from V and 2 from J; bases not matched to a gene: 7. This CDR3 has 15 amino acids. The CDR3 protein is CASRPHRGPYNEQFF. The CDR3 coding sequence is TGCGCCAGCAGACCTCACAGGGGACCCTACAATGAGCAGTTCTTC.

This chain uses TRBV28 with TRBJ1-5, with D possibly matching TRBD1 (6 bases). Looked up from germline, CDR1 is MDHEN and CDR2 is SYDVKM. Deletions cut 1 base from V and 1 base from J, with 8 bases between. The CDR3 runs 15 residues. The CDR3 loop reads CASSLFRGSNQPQHF. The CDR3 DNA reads TGTGCCAGCAGTTTATTCAGGGGAAGCAATCAGCCCCAGCATTTT.

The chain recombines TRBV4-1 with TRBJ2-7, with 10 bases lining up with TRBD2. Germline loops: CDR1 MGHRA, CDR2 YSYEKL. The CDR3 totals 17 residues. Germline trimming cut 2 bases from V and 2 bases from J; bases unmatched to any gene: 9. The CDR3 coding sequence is TGCGCCAGCAGCCAAAGCTCTAGCGGGGGAACCCCCTACGAGCAGTACTTC. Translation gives CASSQSSSGGTPYEQYF.

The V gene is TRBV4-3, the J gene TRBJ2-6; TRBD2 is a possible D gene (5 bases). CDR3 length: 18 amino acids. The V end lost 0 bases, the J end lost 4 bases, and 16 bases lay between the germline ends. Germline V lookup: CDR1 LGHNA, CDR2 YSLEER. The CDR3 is CASSQDPGFLSGANVLTF. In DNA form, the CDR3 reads TGCGCCAGCAGCCAAGATCCGGGATTCCTGTCCGGGGCCAACGTCCTGACTTTC.

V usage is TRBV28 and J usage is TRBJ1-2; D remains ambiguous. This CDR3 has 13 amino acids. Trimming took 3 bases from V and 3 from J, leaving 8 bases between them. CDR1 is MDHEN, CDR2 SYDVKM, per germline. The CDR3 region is CASSFFGDYGYTF. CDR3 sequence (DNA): TGTGCCAGCAGTTTTTTTGGGGACTATGGCTACACCTTC.

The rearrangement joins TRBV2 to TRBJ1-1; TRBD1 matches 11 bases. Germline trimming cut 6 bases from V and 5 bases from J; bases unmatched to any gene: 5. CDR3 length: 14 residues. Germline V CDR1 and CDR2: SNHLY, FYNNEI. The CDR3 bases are TGTGCCAGCAGGCAGGACAGGGGGCGGACTGAAGCTTTCTTT. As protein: CASRQDRGRTEAFF.